The TCR beta chain under discussion was sequenced for a study of T-cell reconstitution after alpha-beta-depleted transplantation in children. V lost 2 bases and J 1 base, leaving 9 bases between the germline ends. The CDR3 extends over 15 amino acids. Germline values: CDR1 ENHRY, CDR2 SYGVKD. The authors prepared the TCRbeta library with unique molecular identifiers. From the PCR reads, TCRdb called clonotypes with MiXCR, one entry per CDR3 protein. This table holds roughly 300,000 distinct CDR3 sequences, around a tenth found once. This clonotype was detected many times. Sequences were derived from PBMCs from the stem cell graft donor, sampled from the stem cell graft. The TCR was taken from a human donor who donated a stem cell graft to a child with acute lymphoblastic leukemia. The chain carries TRBV10-3 and TRBJ1-5; possibly TRBD1 for D (5 bases). The CDR3 is CAISEVGESNQPQHF. For the CDR3, the DNA is TGTGCCATCAGTGAGGTAGGGGAAAGCAATCAGCCCCAGCATTTT.